This TCR beta chain was found in a study of CD8 T cells in ankylosing spondylitis. Findings and limits, study-wide: A TCR beta motif of roughly 8 highly homologous variants seemed to mark ankylosing spondylitis blood.

This clonotype showed up many times. Its cognate antigen is unknown. TCRdb fed the 5' RACE reads into MiXCR, producing one record per CDR3 protein. The repertoire has 150,000 to 200,000 distinct CDR3 sequences, 10% to 15% of them found once; the top ten carry approximately 10%. V was clipped by 0 bases and J by 3 bases, with 14 bases between them. The CDR3 is made up of 17 amino acids. Germline V gives CDR1 LNHNV, CDR2 YYDKDF (reference sequence). This TCR derives from a female donor with ankylosing spondylitis or in good health (not recorded which). This rearrangement joins TRBV15 to TRBJ1-4; no definite D call. What was sequenced was blood, either unsorted or a sorted T cell fraction (not recorded which). In DNA form, the CDR3 reads TGTGCCACCAGCAGAGATATCGCGACACCAGCTAATGAAAAACTGTTTTTT. Translation: CATSRDIATPANEKLFF.